This T cell receptor (beta chain) came from a study of human thymus T cells. Assay used: immunoSEQ multiplex PCR; TCRdb lists only in-frame clones, some missing. The sample lists tens of thousands of clones; nearly 95% were seen once. Study-level results: Among thymic and blood repertoires, usage of V and J genes appeared biased.

Only four of the eight donors provided an approximately 0.5-1 mL blood sample. A single count supports this clone. Its cognate antigen is unknown. Sequencing input: blood. This TCR came from a boy younger than two with a congenital heart defect but otherwise immunologically healthy.

The CDR3 reads CASSPRGRGWYQPQHF. The CDR3 DNA reads as TGTGCCAGCAGCCCGAGGGGAAGAGGCTGGTATCAGCCCCAGCATTTT. The chain recombines TRBV7-2 with TRBJ1-5; D may be TRBD1 (5 bases). Germline loops: CDR1 SGHTA, CDR2 FQGNSA. This CDR3 comprises 16 residues. V lost 5 bases and J 5 bases, leaving 19 bases between the germline ends. Filled out from reference TRBV7-2 and TRBJ1-5, the complete variable domain reads GAGVSQSPSNKVTEKGKDVELRCDPISGHTALYWYRQSLGQGLEFLIYFQGNSAPDKSGLPSDRFSAERTGGSVSTLTIQRTQQEDSAVYLCASSPRGRGWYQPQHFGDGTRLSIL.